One T cell receptor (beta chain) is described in this entry. This record comes from a study of T cells in Graves' hyperthyroidism and ophthalmopathy. Germline-derived CDR1 and CDR2 are SGHTA and FQGTGA. CDR3 length: 15 amino acids. Losses at the gene ends were 5 bases for V and 5 bases for J; bases not matched to a gene: 11. Patients aged 18 to 65 had newly diagnosed hyperthyroidism of under 2 months' duration. Uncontrolled infection, other autoimmune disease, pregnancy or lactation excluded patients. Source material for PBMCs was less than 12 ml fresh peripheral blood. Researchers amplified the TCR beta CDR3 regions from RNA transcripts. A first-round RT-PCR of the TCR CDR3 used the HTBI primer set. TCRdb passed the multiplex PCR reads through MiXCR, listing each CDR3 protein once. The sample lists under 350,000 distinct CDR3 sequences; about 20% were seen once.

The chain joins TRBV7-3 to TRBJ2-5, with 7 bases matching TRBD2. The sequence was obtained from a woman aged 45 to 65 with Graves' hyperthyroidism. What was sequenced was blood. The CDR3 DNA reads TGTGCCAGCAGCCATACGGCGGGGGAATTGGAGACCCAGTACTTC. Protein product: CASSHTAGELETQYF.